This T cell receptor (beta chain) was sequenced in a study of blood T cells in healthy people across ages. With a J-beta primer mix and a sample-barcoded 5' primer, a second PCR ran 7 to 11 cycles. A template-switch adaptor with 12 random nucleotides tagged each cDNA molecule. Sequencing yielded, for each sample, at least 2.5 million paired-end reads carrying CDR3. One entry per CDR3 protein, called by TCRdb with MiXCR from the 5' RACE reads. The profile shows some 1.8 million distinct CDR3 sequences, roughly two fifths of them singletons. General study findings and limits: Estimates of total diversity, which came from one million sequenced T cells, were considered to be underestimates.

CDR1 is LGHNA, CDR2 YSLEER, per germline. Trimming shortened V by 1 base and J by 5 bases, and 9 bases separated the two germline ends. The CDR3 totals 13 residues. A word on this clonotype: No antigen is known for it.

The sample taken for sequencing was blood. The source is a human donor in good health. The chain joins TRBV4-3 to TRBJ2-7; D not certain. CDR3 residues: CASSQGRWNEQYF. In DNA, the CDR3 is TGCGCCAGCAGCCAAGGACGGTGGAACGAGCAGTACTTC.